This T cell receptor (beta chain) was captured in a study of T cells in Graves' hyperthyroidism and ophthalmopathy. This clonotype was picked up many times. Ahead of any ophthalmopathy symptoms, the blood sample was obtained at the first diagnosis of hyperthyroidism. Amplified TCR beta CDR3 regions derived from RNA transcripts. When the TCR CDR3 underwent first-round RT-PCR, the HTBI primer set was used. MiXCR, applied by TCRdb to the multiplex PCR reads, yields one record per CDR3 protein. The table lists 250,000 to 300,000 distinct CDR3 sequences, around 15% of them singletons. V was pared by 3 bases and J by 0 bases, with 8 bases of the junction left unmatched. The CDR3 is 16 residues long. Germline lookup yields CDR1 ENHRY and CDR2 SYGVKD.

The source material was blood. The rearrangement uses TRBV10-3 and TRBJ2-7, with 7 nucleotides matching TRBD2. This TCR was sampled from a woman in her forties or fifties with Graves' hyperthyroidism that later progressed to Graves' ophthalmopathy. Here the CDR3 DNA reads TGTGCCATCAGTGATAGAGGCGGGAGTAGCTCCTACGAGCAGTACTTC. Protein: CAISDRGGSSSYEQYF.